The present entry profiles one T cell receptor beta chain with its context. Its antigen has not been determined. No base quality values were provided; no much bigger clone lies one nucleotide off. The time point label, as the study defines it: before neoadjuvant nivolumab. Patients had been newly diagnosed with stage II-IVA oral cavity squamous cell carcinoma, and no prior systemic or radiation treatment had been given to the patients. Everyone in the cohort had locally advanced, HPV-negative oral cavity squamous cell carcinoma. Peripheral blood mononuclear cells were analyzed directly and were not maintained or expanded in culture. Samples came from a longitudinal correlative study of a single-arm phase II trial of neoadjuvant nivolumab in oral cavity squamous cell carcinoma. Genomic DNA-based TCRbeta sequencing was performed on subject-matched pre- and post-treatment PBMCs and tumors from three responders and three non-responders. Peripheral blood mononuclear cells were drawn once before nivolumab treatment and a second time after treatment, when surgery took place. Genomic DNA was isolated from PBMCs using the Maxwell RSC DNA from Cells kit.

The data belong to a study of neoadjuvant anti-PD-1 for oral cavity cancer (dated by TCRdb to 2020 to 2022). Looking at the study overall: Before curative-intent surgical resection, most patients were given three to four biweekly doses of nivolumab at 3 mg/kg. Patients without progression received a fourth nivolumab dose around day 43 and underwent definitive surgical resection on days 50-56. Responders were defined as patients with complete response, partial response or stable disease by RECIST 1.1; non-responders were defined as patients with progression. The parent correlative cohort included roughly 12 patients, with an approximately 30% response rate. The paper as a whole reports these results and caveats: After neoadjuvant nivolumab, significantly higher T cell clonality (Gini index) was found within PBMCs in non-responders than in responders. Higher pretreatment blood Treg/Th17 ratios correlated with both higher pretreatment blood TCRbeta clonality and lower post-treatment tumor TCRbeta clonality. Only three patients per response group were included in the TCR analyses, and larger cohorts for validation were called for by the authors.

For deep sequencing, each PBMC sample was run in six replicates, with libraries mostly built from about 480 ng of input genomic DNA. Following the manufacturer's instructions, the team built TCRbeta libraries using the immunoSEQ hsTCRbeta kit. The finished libraries were brought together in one pool at approximately 3 nM, which was then read using an Illumina NovaSeq 6000 S4 flow cell. The study's own analysis went as follows. The immunoSEQ Analyzer handled quality control and preprocessing of the raw data. The analysis was limited to productive rearrangements, and each clonotype was defined by a unique CDR3 amino acid sequence. Repertoire clonality was estimated as the Gini-Simpson index, which was computed with the R package tcR. Student's t test was used to compare Gini indices, while Pearson correlation assessed associations with tumor size change. Drawn from immuneACCESS, this table holds only the in-frame rearrangements with V and J called that TCRdb kept. Clones are partly lost; checked studies trace under half to an unresolved V gene and leave the rest unexplained. D and trimming come from the DNA, and the V and J calls and clone size come from that table. A total of 75,000 to 100,000 clones appear in this sample, about four fifths of them only once. The ten largest clones represent 2.5% to 3.5% of the sample.

The source is a person between 40 and 85 years old with oral cavity squamous cell carcinoma. This material consisted of PBMCs, taken before nivolumab (anti-PD-1) treatment.

The CDR3: CASSVKQGKGTEAFF. The bases are TGTGCCAGCAGCGTCAAACAGGGAAAAGGCACTGAAGCTTTCTTT. The V and J segments used are TRBV9 and TRBJ1-1; TRBD1 could be the D gene, as 6 bases match. From the cysteine up to the phenylalanine, the CDR3 has a length of 15 residues. Only the CDR3 DNA stays, 45 bases, in frame from base 1. V lost 2 bases and J lost 4 bases; the stretch between them is 15 bases long. The germline V gene provides CDR1 SGDLS and CDR2 YYNGEE. Outside the CDR3, residues come from the reference TRBV9 and TRBJ1-1 proteins, so the full variable domain is: DSGVTQTPKHLITATGQRVTLRCSPRSGDLSVYWYQQSLDQGLQFLIQYYNGEERAKGNILERFSAQQFPDLHSELNLSSLELGDSALYFCASSVKQGKGTEAFFGQGTRLTVV.